Listed here are 32 T cell receptor beta chains from one sample, sequenced in a study of T cell responses to AZD1222 COVID-19 vaccine. Profiled with immunoSEQ multiplex PCR; TCRdb holds only in-frame clones, not every one. The sample includes some 130,000 clones, 90% of them seen just once. The source material was peripheral blood, sampled on day 0 of AZD1222 vaccination. These receptors were collected from an adult in good health.

The V and J genes are TRBV5-4 and TRBJ2-5; 9 positions agree with TRBD1. CDR3 size: 15 residues. Germline CDR1 reads SGHNT; CDR2 reads YYREEE (reference sequence). J lost 5 bases, V lost 1 base, and 6 bases had no gene match. This chain's CDR3 is CASSLQGQGYETQYF. The CDR3 DNA sequence: TGTGCCAGCAGCTTGCAGGGACAGGGATACGAGACCCAGTACTTC.

The rearrangement joins TRBV4-2 to TRBJ1-6, with 10 nucleotides matching TRBD1. Per germline, CDR1 LGHNA and CDR2 YNFKEQ. The CDR3 spans 16 residues. The trim removed 4 bases at V and 10 bases at J, leaving 10 bases unmatched. The CDR3 nucleotides read TGTGCCAGCAGCCTGGGACAGGGGATTTCCGAATCACCCCTCCACTTT. It yields the protein CASSLGQGISESPLHF.

The V and J genes are TRBV5-1 and TRBJ1-6; no reliable D call. Germline loops: CDR1 SGHRS, CDR2 YFSETQ. This CDR3 is built from 15 residues. Trimming shortened V by 0 bases and J by 6 bases, and 10 bases separated the two germline ends. Written as DNA, the CDR3 is TGCGCCAGCAGCTTGGACCTAAGCCGTAATTCACCCCTCCACTTT. It is translated as CASSLDLSRNSPLHF.

The chain links TRBV27 to TRBJ1-5; TRBD1 matches 8 bases. J lost 5 bases, V lost 5 bases, and 5 bases had no gene match. There are 14 residues in the CDR3. The germline V gene has CDR1 MNHEY and CDR2 SMNVEV (reference sequence). The DNA of the CDR3 is TGTGCCAGCAGTGACAGGGGCAGCCATCAGCCCCAGCATTTT. Translated: CASSDRGSHQPQHF.

This chain joins TRBV7-9 and TRBJ2-7; D not resolved. This CDR3 contains 14 residues. Germline CDR1 SEHNR, CDR2 FQNEAQ (reference sequence). Trimming cost V 6 bases and J 7 bases, with 19 bases left between them. The CDR3 loop is CASSQFRALGEQYF. The CDR3 DNA follows: TGTGCCAGCAGTCAATTCCGGGCCCTGGGGGAGCAGTACTTC.

The rearrangement links TRBV7-3 to TRBJ2-1; D unclear. Germline CDR1 SGHTA, CDR2 FQGTGA. The CDR3 extends over 14 amino acids. V was pared by 5 bases and J by 3 bases, with 11 bases between. CDR3 bases: TGTGCCAGCAGCCCGGTTAACGACTACAATGAGCAGTTCTTC. Its protein is CASSPVNDYNEQFF.

In its sample, this clone was seen a few times. The chain recombines TRBV10-2 with TRBJ2-1; D perhaps matches TRBD2 (6 bases). CDR3 length equals 15 residues. V lost 1 base and J lost 9, with 16 bases in between. Germline V gene sequence: CDR1 WSHSY, CDR2 SAAADI. CDR3 in amino acids: CASSEWAARGGEQFF. As DNA, the CDR3 is TGCGCCAGCAGTGAGTGGGCCGCTAGGGGAGGTGAGCAGTTCTTC.

The chain carries TRBV7-2 and TRBJ2-2; no clear D gene. Trimming left V 5 bases short and J 1 base short, with 11 bases between. CDR3 size: 15 residues. In germline, CDR1 is SGHTA, CDR2 FQGNSA. The CDR3 sequence is CASSASRRNTGELFF. The CDR3 nucleotides read TGTGCCAGCAGCGCCAGCCGCAGGAACACCGGGGAGCTGTTTTTT.

V usage is TRBV3-1 (or the pseudogene TRBV3-2) and J usage is TRBJ1-2, with D maybe TRBD1 (6 bases). CDR1 and CDR2 from the germline V gene are LGHDT and YNNKEL (reference sequence). The germline V and J ends were trimmed by 0 bases and 7 bases, with 12 bases remaining between them. This CDR3 region has 14 residues. The CDR3 sequence: CASSQDGFRGGYTF. CDR3 sequence (DNA): TGTGCCAGCAGCCAAGATGGGTTCAGGGGTGGCTACACCTTC.

CDR3 in amino acids: CASSFGTGANYGYTF. CDR3 nucleotides: TGTGCCAGCAGCTTTGGGACGGGAGCTAACTATGGCTACACCTTC. The rearrangement uses TRBV11-1 and TRBJ1-2; weak D call: TRBD1 (5 bases). The CDR3 sequence is 15 residues long. In germline, CDR1 is SGHAT, CDR2 FQDESV (reference sequence). Trimming removed 3 bases at V and 0 bases at J, with 11 bases between.

The chain couples TRBV28 to TRBJ2-7, with TRBD1 matching over 8 bases. In germline, CDR1 is MDHEN, CDR2 SYDVKM. The CDR3 spans 13 residues. Trimming took 6 bases from V and 3 from J; bases not matched to a gene: 4. The CDR3 protein is CASSNTGGYEQYF. CDR3 DNA: TGTGCCAGCAGCAATACAGGGGGCTACGAGCAGTACTTC.

This chain joins TRBV7-3 and TRBJ1-1; D ambiguous. Deletions cut 8 bases from V and 8 bases from J, with 15 bases between. Germline V CDR1 and CDR2: SGHTA, FQGTGA. CDR3 length: 12 amino acids. CDR3: CASGKSLGEAFF. CDR3 in DNA: TGTGCCAGCGGTAAGTCCTTGGGCGAAGCTTTCTTT.

This chain connects TRBV11-2 to TRBJ1-1; tentatively, D is TRBD1 (6 bases). Trimming took 1 base from V and 2 from J, leaving 8 bases between them. The CDR3 spans 14 residues. CDR1 is SGHAT and CDR2 is FQNNGV in the germline V gene. The CDR3 nucleotides are TGTGCCAGCAGCTTAGCGGGGGCTAACACTGAAGCTTTCTTT. This codes for CASSLAGANTEAFF.

This clone was seen more than once but under ten times. The chain links TRBV9 to TRBJ2-3; 7 bases map to TRBD1. From germline, CDR1 is SGDLS and CDR2 YYNGEE. Unmatched junction bases numbered 4, after V lost 0 bases and J lost 0 bases. This CDR3 is built from 16 residues. The CDR3 DNA reads TGTGCCAGCAGCGTAGAAGGGGGCGAAAGCACAGATACGCAGTATTTT. Encoded protein: CASSVEGGESTDTQYF.

The rearrangement links TRBV7-3 to TRBJ1-6; D remains unclear. Germline-derived CDR1 and CDR2 are SGHTA and FQGTGA. The CDR3 covers 15 residues. The ends were cut back, 5 bases at V and 0 bases at J, with 8 bases in the middle. The CDR3 region has the DNA TGTGCCAGCAGCCCCGGGAGCTCCTATAATTCACCCCTCCACTTT. Protein sequence: CASSPGSSYNSPLHF.

The rearrangement joins TRBV29-1 to TRBJ2-7; a possible D gene is TRBD2 (6 bases). The germline gives CDR1 SQVTM, CDR2 ANQGSEA. This CDR3 spans 14 amino acids. Trimming left V 0 bases short and J 4 bases short, with 13 bases between. As DNA, the CDR3 is TGCAGCGTTGAAGATGTGGGTAGCGGTTACGAGCAGTACTTC. Translated, it gives CSVEDVGSGYEQYF.

V and J are TRBV28 and TRBJ1-5, with 9 bases identical to TRBD1. The V segment lost 1 base and the J segment 3 bases; nucleotides outside the gene matches: 4. CDR1 MDHEN and CDR2 SYDVKM come from the germline V gene. This CDR3 spans 16 amino acids. The CDR3 DNA reads TGTGCCAGCAGTTTATTAGGACAGGGGATCAATCAGCCCCAGCATTTT. The encoded protein is CASSLLGQGINQPQHF.

In its sample, this clone was seen once. This chain connects TRBV7-2 to TRBJ1-2; 8 bases line up with TRBD1. V lost 5 bases to trimming and J lost 5 bases; unmatched junction nucleotides: 10. From germline, CDR1 is SGHTA and CDR2 FQGNSA. The CDR3 consists of 15 residues. This chain's CDR3 is CASSVTGGEGYGYTF. Here the CDR3 DNA reads TGTGCCAGCAGCGTTACAGGGGGTGAGGGGTATGGCTACACCTTC.

The chain employs TRBV5-1 and TRBJ1-1; D remains unclear. Germline V gene data show CDR1 as SGHRS and CDR2 as YFSETQ. The CDR3 extends over 13 amino acids. V was cut by 4 bases and J by 5 bases, with 12 bases left in between. Written as DNA, the CDR3 is TGCGCCAGCAGCGGACCGGGGAATACTGAAGCTTTCTTT. Its protein is CASSGPGNTEAFF.

The rearrangement links TRBV6-2 or TRBV6-3 to TRBJ1-2; no clear D. Trimming cost V 0 bases and J 4 bases, with 3 bases left between them. Germline assignment: CDR1 MNHEY and CDR2 SVGEGT. The CDR3 has 12 amino acids. The CDR3 DNA reads as TGTGCCAGCAGTTACTCTAGCTATGGCTACACCTTC. This sequence encodes CASSYSSYGYTF.

The chain has TRBV4-2 and TRBJ1-6; the D gene is possibly TRBD1 (5 bases). The V end lost 8 bases, the J end lost 10 bases, and 18 bases lay between the germline ends. CDR3 length: 14 residues. Germline V gene sequence: CDR1 LGHNA, CDR2 YNFKEQ. The CDR3 DNA reads TGTGCCAGCGCCGGGGAGGGGTCAGCCTCACCCCTCCACTTT. Amino acid sequence: CASAGEGSASPLHF.

This clone showed up just once. The rearrangement uses TRBV18 and TRBJ1-2, with TRBD1 matching over 10 bases. The CDR3 sequence is 17 residues long. J was trimmed by 3 bases and V by 3 bases; bases with no gene match: 10. Germline CDR1 is KGHSH and CDR2 is LQKENI. The CDR3 loop reads CASSPRTSGTGDYGYTF. Written as DNA, the CDR3 is TGTGCCAGCTCACCTAGAACTTCCGGGACAGGGGACTATGGCTACACCTTC.

This clone was detected a few times. The CDR3, as DNA: TGTGCCAGCAGCGCAAGACACTACGAGCAGTACTTC. It encodes CASSARHYEQYF. The chain recombines TRBV7-9 with TRBJ2-7; no reliable D call. The CDR3 extends over 12 amino acids. Germline V lookup: CDR1 SEHNR, CDR2 FQNEAQ (reference sequence). V shed 5 bases and J shed 3 bases, with 8 bases lying between them.

The CDR3 nucleotides are TGTGCCAGCAGTCAACGGGGCTTACATTGGACCCAGTACTTC. This translates into CASSQRGLHWTQYF. The V call is TRBV6-2 or TRBV6-3, the J call TRBJ2-5, with D perhaps being TRBD1 or TRBD2 (5 bases each). Germline V gives CDR1 MNHEY, CDR2 SVGEGT. Trimming stripped 5 bases from V and 7 bases from J, with 17 bases between. The CDR3 length is 14 residues.

This clone was counted a single time. This chain connects TRBV16 to TRBJ1-4; TRBD1 matches at 7 bases. Germline V gene sequence: CDR1 KGHSY, CDR2 FQNENV. The CDR3 contains 14 residues. V dropped 4 bases and J dropped 3; count of bases not matched to a gene: 2. CDR3 bases: TGTGCCAGCAGCCCCACAGGGGCTAATGAAAAACTGTTTTTT. Its translation is CASSPTGANEKLFF.

This clone was found a few times. The chain links TRBV4-1 to TRBJ2-5; D is perhaps TRBD2 (6 bases). The CDR3 runs 17 residues. The ends were cut back, 0 bases at V and 2 bases at J, with 16 bases in the middle. Germline CDR1 MGHRA, CDR2 YSYEKL. CDR3 nucleotide sequence: TGCGCCAGCAGCCAAGATACTGGCGGGGTGACTCAAGAGACCCAGTACTTC. As protein: CASSQDTGGVTQETQYF.

The chain joins TRBV19 to TRBJ1-2; D is unclear. Germline CDR1 is LNHDA and CDR2 is SQIVND (reference sequence). Deletions cut 1 base from V and 2 bases from J, with 5 bases between. The CDR3 loop spans 13 amino acids. The CDR3 protein is CASSIAANYGYTF. In nucleotides, the CDR3 is TGTGCCAGTAGTATAGCGGCGAACTATGGCTACACCTTC.

The chain combines TRBV28 with TRBJ1-3; 10 bases agree with TRBD1. The CDR3 is made up of 16 amino acids. V was pared by 11 bases and J by 0 bases, with 10 bases of the junction left unmatched. CDR1 MDHEN and CDR2 SYDVKM come from the germline V gene. The DNA of the CDR3 is TGTGCCTCAGGCCGGGACAGGGGATCCTCTGGAAACACCATATATTTT. Encoded protein: CASGRDRGSSGNTIYF.

This clone was seen more than once but under ten times. This sequence joins TRBV7-9 and TRBJ2-2; no clear D. Between the trimmed V and J ends, which lost 5 bases and 6 bases, there was a span of 7 bases. The CDR3 sequence is 12 residues long. Germline CDR1 reads SEHNR; CDR2 reads FQNEAQ (reference sequence). CDR3 sequence (DNA): TGTGCCAGCAGCCCCCTGGCCGGGGAGCTGTTTTTT. The encoded protein is CASSPLAGELFF.

The chain joins TRBV6-4 to TRBJ2-1; TRBD2 is a possible D gene (6 bases). The CDR3 covers 12 residues. The V and J ends lost 7 bases and 8 bases respectively, with 12 bases between them. Germline V gives CDR1 MRHNA, CDR2 SNTAGT. This CDR3 reads CASTGGFDEQFF. The CDR3 DNA follows: TGTGCCAGCACCGGGGGATTCGATGAGCAGTTCTTC.

The chain employs TRBV6-1 and TRBJ2-1, with 10 bases lining up with TRBD2. The ends lost 0 bases at V and 6 bases at J; junction bases unmatched: 5. Germline V lookup: CDR1 MNHNS, CDR2 SASEGT. CDR3 length: 16 residues. The CDR3 here is CASSEAGSGGSNEQFF. The DNA for the CDR3 is TGTGCCAGCAGTGAAGCGGGTAGCGGGGGGAGCAATGAGCAGTTCTTC.

The chain is built from TRBV6-1 and TRBJ1-5, with D possibly matching TRBD1 (5 bases). The germline gives CDR1 MNHNS, CDR2 SASEGT. There are 16 residues in the CDR3. V lost 0 bases, J lost 4 bases, and 13 bases lay in between. The DNA for the CDR3 is TGTGCCAGCAGTGAAGCTACCAGGGCCCTTAATCAGCCCCAGCATTTT. Translation: CASSEATRALNQPQHF.